These 32 T cell receptor beta chains share one sample of origin, sequenced in a study of CD8 T cells in ankylosing spondylitis. From the 5' RACE reads, TCRdb called clonotypes with MiXCR, one entry per CDR3 protein. The table records roughly 150,000 distinct CDR3 sequences, 25% to 35% of them present only once. Sequenced: synovial fluid, either unsorted or a sorted T cell fraction (not recorded which). These receptors all stem from a male donor with ankylosing spondylitis.

This clonotype was found a few times. The rearrangement uses TRBV12-3 or TRBV12-4 and TRBJ2-3; 9 positions agree with TRBD2. The V and J ends lost 8 bases and 5 bases, in that order; junction bases with no gene match: 5. The CDR3 covers 13 residues. The DNA for the CDR3 is TGTGCCAGCGCGCGGCGGGGGGGAGATACGCAGTATTTT. Translated: CASARRGGDTQYF.

V is TRBV6-5 and J is TRBJ1-1, with D perhaps TRBD1 (5 bases). Germline V gives CDR1 MNHEY, CDR2 SVGAGI. Between the trimmed V and J ends, which lost 0 bases and 4 bases, there was a span of 9 bases. The length of the CDR3 is 14 residues. Here the CDR3 reads CASSYSWGGTEAFF. The CDR3 bases are TGTGCCAGCAGTTACTCGTGGGGGGGCACTGAAGCTTTCTTT.

This clonotype was counted ten times or more. The genes are TRBV3-1 and TRBJ1-6; D is undetermined. This CDR3 comprises 16 residues. The V gene's germline CDR1 is LGHDT and CDR2 YNNKEL (reference sequence). Trimming removed 4 bases from V and 0 bases from J, with 10 bases in between. For the CDR3, the DNA is TGTGCCAGCAGCCCGAGTAGGAGCTCCTATAATTCACCCCTCCACTTT. This gives the protein CASSPSRSSYNSPLHF. Full variable domain (missing parts from reference TRBV3-1 and TRBJ1-6): DTAVSQTPKYLVTQMGNDKSIKCEQNLGHDTMYWYKQDSKKFLKIMFSYNNKELIINETVPNRFSPKSPDKAHLNLHINSLELGDSAVYFCASSPSRSSYNSPLHFGNGTRLTVT.

This clonotype showed up just a few times. The rearrangement uses TRBV5-1 and TRBJ2-3, with D maybe TRBD1 (6 bases). The V end was cut by 3 bases, the J end by 0 bases, with 8 bases between. This CDR3 has 14 amino acids. Germline V gene sequence: CDR1 SGHRS, CDR2 YFSETQ. The CDR3 sequence is CASSWDTSTDTQYF. As DNA, the CDR3 is TGCGCCAGCAGCTGGGACACAAGCACAGATACGCAGTATTTT.

The chain is built from TRBV12-3 or TRBV12-4 and TRBJ1-5; D not resolved. The CDR3 is 13 residues long. Trimming left V 0 bases short and J 6 bases short, with 6 bases between. CDR3 region: CASSLAPGQPQHF. The CDR3 DNA is TGTGCCAGCAGTTTAGCGCCTGGTCAGCCCCAGCATTTT.

V is TRBV20-1 and J is TRBJ2-4; D might be TRBD1 (6 bases). The CDR3 is 14 amino acids. The germline gives CDR1 DFQATT, CDR2 SNEGSKA (reference sequence). Trimming took off 7 bases at V and 0 bases at J, with 13 bases between the two ends. This CDR3 is CSVDGQRAKNIQYF. In DNA form, the CDR3 reads TGCAGTGTTGACGGACAGCGAGCCAAAAACATTCAGTACTTC.

CDR3 sequence (DNA): TGCGCCAGCAGCCAAACTAACGACAGGGGCGAGCAGTACTTC. Encoded protein: CASSQTNDRGEQYF. The chain uses TRBV4-1 and TRBJ2-7, with 8 bases aligning to TRBD1. The V gene end was trimmed by 2 bases and the J gene end by 6 bases; junction bases not matched to a gene: 6. CDR1 and CDR2 from the germline V gene are MGHRA and YSYEKL. CDR3 size: 14 residues.

The chain is built from TRBV20-1 and TRBJ1-1; D remains unclear. Germline lookup yields CDR1 DFQATT and CDR2 SNEGSKA (reference sequence). CDR3 size: 11 residues. V lost 7 bases, J lost 0 bases, and 6 bases lay in between. The CDR3 nucleotides read TGCAGTGGGTGGCTGAACACTGAAGCTTTCTTT. Translation gives CSGWLNTEAFF.

This clonotype was seen more than once but under ten times. The chain links TRBV20-1 to TRBJ2-3; D possibly corresponds to TRBD2 (5 bases). Trimming left V 6 bases short and J 0 bases short, with 19 bases between. The V gene's germline CDR1 is DFQATT and CDR2 SNEGSKA (reference sequence). This CDR3 has 16 amino acids. For the CDR3, the DNA is TGCAGTGCGAGTTCTCTAGCCTTGCAAAGCACAGATACGCAGTATTTT. This gives the protein CSASSLALQSTDTQYF.

At least ten counts were recorded for this clonotype. The J gene is TRBJ1-1, the V gene TRBV5-1; D remains ambiguous. Germline CDR1 reads SGHRS; CDR2 reads YFSETQ. The CDR3 consists of 15 residues. Trimming pared 2 bases from V and 0 bases from J, leaving 11 bases between. CDR3 bases: TGCGCCAGCAGCTTTGGCGGCGCCATGAACACTGAAGCTTTCTTT. Protein: CASSFGGAMNTEAFF.

This sequence joins TRBV7-2 and TRBJ1-2; the match to TRBD1 covers 11 bases. Germline V CDR1 and CDR2: SGHTA, FQGNSA. Trimming took 5 bases from V and 7 from J; bases not matched to a gene: 6. This CDR3 contains 14 residues. The DNA of the CDR3 is TGTGCCAGCAGCGCGGACAGGGGGCAAGGTGGCTACACCTTC. Translated, it gives CASSADRGQGGYTF.

The CDR3 spells CASSNPNLIYEQYF. The CDR3 DNA sequence: TGTGCCAGCAGCAACCCAAACTTGATCTACGAGCAGTACTTC. The chain employs TRBV7-2 and TRBJ2-7, with no clear D. Germline assignment: CDR1 SGHTA and CDR2 FQGNSA. The CDR3 has 14 residues. Trimming removed 5 bases from V and 3 bases from J, with 14 bases in between.

The rearrangement links TRBV20-1 to TRBJ2-2; possibly TRBD2 for D (6 bases). The length of the CDR3 is 14 residues. Germline V gene data show CDR1 as DFQATT and CDR2 as SNEGSKA (reference sequence). The V end was cut by 5 bases, the J end by 2 bases, with 12 bases between. CDR3 DNA: TGCAGTGCTGGTAGCGGATTTAACACCGGGGAGCTGTTTTTT. Protein: CSAGSGFNTGELFF.

This clonotype was recorded at least ten times. V usage is TRBV5-1 and J usage is TRBJ1-1; possible D gene TRBD1, 5 bases. This CDR3 contains 16 residues. The V end lost 0 bases, the J end lost 7 bases, and 19 bases lay between the germline ends. Looked up from germline, CDR1 is SGHRS and CDR2 is YFSETQ. The CDR3 sequence: CASSLAGKGTNYEAFF. The DNA for the CDR3 is TGCGCCAGCAGCTTGGCCGGGAAGGGGACCAACTATGAAGCTTTCTTT.

This clonotype was seen a few times. The chain employs TRBV20-1 and TRBJ2-7; 8 bases agree with TRBD2. This CDR3 spans 17 amino acids. Germline V gives CDR1 DFQATT, CDR2 SNEGSKA (reference sequence). Trimming cost V 0 bases and J 0 bases; bases outside gene matches: 10. The CDR3 DNA reads TGCAGTGCTAGAGATGGTTCGGGGCGGGAGGTCTCCTACGAGCAGTACTTC. As protein: CSARDGSGREVSYEQYF.

Turning to this clonotype: This could be a read error, since a much larger clone is one nucleotide away. The V call is TRBV6-2 or TRBV6-3, the J call TRBJ1-1; 8 bases line up with TRBD1. Germline V CDR1 and CDR2: MNHEY, SVGEGT. The CDR3 covers 14 residues. V shed 5 bases, J shed 1 base, and the junction held 3 bases outside the gene matches. The CDR3 DNA reads TGTGCCAGCAGTACACAGGGGGGGAACACTGAAGCTTTCTTT. Encoded protein: CASSTQGGNTEAFF.

In nucleotides, the CDR3 is TGCGCCAGCAGCCAAGAGGGCTCGAGGACAGATACGCAGTATTTT. It specifies CASSQEGSRTDTQYF. The V and J genes are TRBV4-1 and TRBJ2-3; no firm D call. Germline V gene sequence: CDR1 MGHRA, CDR2 YSYEKL. The V gene lost 0 bases and the J gene lost 3 bases, with 10 bases spanning the gap. The CDR3 covers 15 residues.

The chain couples TRBV5-1 to TRBJ2-3; 11 bases fit TRBD1. This CDR3 spans 16 amino acids. Trimming at V came to 5 bases and at J to 1 base, leaving 6 bases not matched to a gene. Germline assignment: CDR1 SGHRS and CDR2 YFSETQ. This CDR3 is CASSLGQGARTDTQYF. The CDR3 DNA reads TGCGCCAGCAGTCTCGGACAGGGGGCTCGCACAGATACGCAGTATTTT.

The genes are TRBV28 and TRBJ2-5; 8 positions match TRBD2. The CDR3 extends over 16 amino acids. The V gene end was trimmed by 2 bases and the J gene end by 1 base; junction bases not matched to a gene: 6. The V gene's germline CDR1 is MDHEN and CDR2 SYDVKM. CDR3 DNA: TGTGCCAGCAGTTTAGGTGTCAGCGGGGGCCAAGAGACCCAGTACTTC. As protein: CASSLGVSGGQETQYF.

The chain links TRBV20-1 to TRBJ1-6, with D tentatively TRBD1 (5 bases). Germline lookup yields CDR1 DFQATT and CDR2 SNEGSKA (reference sequence). The ends were cut back, 5 bases at V and 10 bases at J, with 21 bases in the middle. The CDR3 totals 15 residues. This CDR3 is CSAYRDSLGESPLHF. The CDR3 DNA is TGCAGTGCTTATCGGGACTCCCTAGGGGAATCACCCCTCCACTTT.

This clonotype appeared many times. The chain uses TRBV20-1 and TRBJ1-1, with a tentative D call TRBD1 (5 bases). The CDR3 runs to 14 residues. Germline CDR1 reads DFQATT; CDR2 reads SNEGSKA (reference sequence). The V end was cut by 1 base, the J end by 0 bases, with 9 bases between. CDR3 sequence: CSARVSGLNTEAFF. The CDR3, as DNA: TGCAGTGCTAGAGTGTCGGGACTGAACACTGAAGCTTTCTTT.

The chain links TRBV5-1 to TRBJ1-2; perhaps TRBD1 as D (6 bases). The CDR3 is made up of 16 amino acids. V was clipped by 4 bases and J by 2 bases, with 18 bases between them. The germline V gene has CDR1 SGHRS and CDR2 YFSETQ. CDR3 residues: CASSGGGRGLNYGYTF. The CDR3 DNA follows: TGCGCCAGCAGCGGGGGCGGTCGAGGCCTGAACTATGGCTACACCTTC.

The V gene is TRBV20-1, the J gene TRBJ2-3; 8 positions agree with TRBD2. J gave up 0 bases and V 1 base, and 9 bases lay outside the gene matches. The length of the CDR3 is 17 residues. In germline, CDR1 is DFQATT, CDR2 SNEGSKA (reference sequence). As DNA, the CDR3 is TGCAGTGCTAGAGGGGCCAGGGCGGGGGGAAGCACAGATACGCAGTATTTT. Encoded protein: CSARGARAGGSTDTQYF.

J is TRBJ2-1 and V is TRBV7-9, with D unclear. Deletions cut 5 bases from V and 4 bases from J, with 18 bases between. Germline lookup yields CDR1 SEHNR and CDR2 FQNEAQ (reference sequence). The CDR3 is 16 residues long. Here the CDR3 reads CASSHLVGFNYNEQFF. In DNA, the CDR3 is TGTGCCAGCAGCCACCTCGTGGGGTTCAATTACAATGAGCAGTTCTTC.

Here the CDR3 reads CASSRDRGLDEQYF. CDR3 sequence (DNA): TGTGCCAGCAGTCGGGACAGGGGGTTGGACGAGCAGTACTTC. This chain connects TRBV12-3 or TRBV12-4 to TRBJ2-7, with 11 bases matching TRBD1. After removal of 5 bases from V and 5 bases from J, the junction contained 5 bases not matched to a gene. The CDR3 loop spans 14 amino acids.

In this sample, this clonotype turned up many times. The chain has TRBV12-3 or TRBV12-4 and TRBJ1-6; tentatively, D is TRBD1 (6 bases). Trimming removed 5 bases from V and 4 bases from J, with 9 bases in between. The CDR3 extends over 14 amino acids. The chain's CDR3 is CASSLRGYNSPLHF. CDR3 nucleotide sequence: TGTGCCAGCAGTCTCAGGGGATATAATTCACCCCTCCACTTT.

The chain recombines TRBV12-5 with TRBJ2-7; 7 bases line up with TRBD1. Germline CDR1 reads LGHNT; CDR2 reads FRNRAP. After removal of 2 bases from V and 0 bases from J, the junction contained 10 bases not matched to a gene. The length of the CDR3 is 17 residues. In nucleotides, the CDR3 is TGTGCTAGTGGTTTGCCGTTGATTGACAGGGCCTCCTACGAGCAGTACTTC. It encodes CASGLPLIDRASYEQYF.

There are a few counts of this clonotype. V gene TRBV18 combines with J gene TRBJ2-7, with 7 bases identical to TRBD2. Germline CDR1 and CDR2: KGHSH and LQKENI. The CDR3 is made up of 16 amino acids. Unmatched junction bases numbered 9, after V lost 2 bases and J lost 2 bases. This CDR3 reads CASSPGSGGGTYEQYF. DNA for the CDR3: TGTGCCAGCTCACCAGGGTCGGGAGGAGGGACCTACGAGCAGTACTTC.

V is TRBV15 and J is TRBJ2-7; 7 positions agree with TRBD2. The length of the CDR3 is 16 residues. Germline loops: CDR1 LNHNV, CDR2 YYDKDF (reference sequence). The V and J ends lost 5 bases and 6 bases, in that order; junction bases with no gene match: 16. The CDR3 DNA follows: TGTGCCACCAGCGGGACTACCGGGACCCGTGGGGGCGAGCAGTACTTC. It codes for CATSGTTGTRGGEQYF.

This clonotype was seen a handful of times. The chain has TRBV5-1 and TRBJ1-6; the match to TRBD1 covers 10 bases. Germline CDR1 is SGHRS and CDR2 is YFSETQ. V trimming: 4 bases; J trimming: 9 bases; junction bases outside the gene matches: 7. The CDR3 consists of 15 residues. The CDR3 reads CASSLWTGGLSPLHF. In DNA form, the CDR3 reads TGCGCCAGCAGCCTCTGGACAGGGGGTCTTTCACCCCTCCACTTT.

This chain joins TRBV18 and TRBJ1-2; D gene uncertain. V was shortened by 3 bases and J by 0 bases, with 2 bases between the two germline ends. This CDR3 contains 12 residues. CDR1 is KGHSH and CDR2 is LQKENI in the germline V gene. The CDR3 protein is CASSPTNYGYTF. The CDR3 DNA follows: TGTGCCAGCTCACCCACTAACTATGGCTACACCTTC. The full variable domain, with the rest looked up from reference TRBV18 and TRBJ1-2, is NAGVMQNPRHLVRRRGQEARLRCSPMKGHSHVYWYRQLPEEGLKFMVYLQKENIIDESGMPKERFSAEFPKEGPSILRIQQVVRGDSAAYFCASSPTNYGYTFGSGTRLTVV.

Only a few counts were recorded for this clonotype. The rearrangement joins TRBV7-2 to TRBJ2-3; a weak D match, TRBD2 (5 bases). Germline CDR1 reads SGHTA; CDR2 reads FQGNSA. CDR3 length equals 15 residues. The ends were cut back, 3 bases at V and 5 bases at J, with 15 bases in the middle. The CDR3 bases are TGTGCCAGCAGCTTGCGCGGAACTGGAGGAGATACGCAGTATTTT. Residues: CASSLRGTGGDTQYF. Variable domain in full (rest from reference TRBV7-2 and TRBJ2-3): GAGVSQSPSNKVTEKGKDVELRCDPISGHTALYWYRQSLGQGLEFLIYFQGNSAPDKSGLPSDRFSAERTGGSVSTLTIQRTQQEDSAVYLCASSLRGTGGDTQYFGPGTRLTVL.